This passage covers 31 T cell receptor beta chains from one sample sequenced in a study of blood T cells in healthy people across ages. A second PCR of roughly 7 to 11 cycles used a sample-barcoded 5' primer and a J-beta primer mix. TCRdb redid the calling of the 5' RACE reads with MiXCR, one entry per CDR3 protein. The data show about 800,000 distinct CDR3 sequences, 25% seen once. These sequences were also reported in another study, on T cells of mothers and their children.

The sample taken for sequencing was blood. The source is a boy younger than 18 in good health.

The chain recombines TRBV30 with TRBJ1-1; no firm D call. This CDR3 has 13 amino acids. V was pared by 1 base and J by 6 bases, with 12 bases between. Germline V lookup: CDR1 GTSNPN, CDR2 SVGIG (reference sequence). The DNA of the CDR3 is TGTGCCTGGAGTGGGAATTTGTTTGCTGAAGCTTTCTTT. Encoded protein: CAWSGNLFAEAFF.

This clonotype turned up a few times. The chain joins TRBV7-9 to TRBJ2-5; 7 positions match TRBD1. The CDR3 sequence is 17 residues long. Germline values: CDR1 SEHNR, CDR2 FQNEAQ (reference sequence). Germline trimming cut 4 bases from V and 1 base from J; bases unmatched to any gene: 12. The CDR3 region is CASSSALTRGLQETQYF. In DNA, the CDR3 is TGTGCCAGCAGCTCCGCACTCACGAGGGGGCTCCAAGAGACCCAGTACTTC.

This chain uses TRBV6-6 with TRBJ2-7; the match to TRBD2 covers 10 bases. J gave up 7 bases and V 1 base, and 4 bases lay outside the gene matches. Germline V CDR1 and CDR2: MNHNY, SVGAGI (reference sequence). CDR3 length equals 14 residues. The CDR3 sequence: CASSYLLAGIEQYF. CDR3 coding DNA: TGTGCCAGCAGTTACTTACTAGCGGGGATAGAGCAGTACTTC.

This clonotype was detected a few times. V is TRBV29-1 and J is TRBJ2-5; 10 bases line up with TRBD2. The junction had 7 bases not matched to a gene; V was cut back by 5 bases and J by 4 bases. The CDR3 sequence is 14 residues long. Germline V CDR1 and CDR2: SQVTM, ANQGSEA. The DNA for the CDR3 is TGCAGCGTTCTTGTAGCGGGAGGTGGAGAGACCCAGTACTTC. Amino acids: CSVLVAGGGETQYF.

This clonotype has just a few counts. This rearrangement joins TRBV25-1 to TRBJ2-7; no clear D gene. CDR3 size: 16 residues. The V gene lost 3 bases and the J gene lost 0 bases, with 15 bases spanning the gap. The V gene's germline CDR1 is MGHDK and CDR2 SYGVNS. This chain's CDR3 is CASSDGSQISSYEQYF. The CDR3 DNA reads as TGTGCCAGCAGTGACGGATCACAAATAAGCTCCTACGAGCAGTACTTC.

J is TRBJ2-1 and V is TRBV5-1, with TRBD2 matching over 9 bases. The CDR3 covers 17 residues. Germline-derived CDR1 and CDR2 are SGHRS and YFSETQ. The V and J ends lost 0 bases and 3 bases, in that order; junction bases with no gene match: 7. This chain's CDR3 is CASSLDGGRAFYNEQFF. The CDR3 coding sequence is TGCGCCAGCAGCTTGGACGGCGGGAGGGCCTTCTACAATGAGCAGTTCTTC.

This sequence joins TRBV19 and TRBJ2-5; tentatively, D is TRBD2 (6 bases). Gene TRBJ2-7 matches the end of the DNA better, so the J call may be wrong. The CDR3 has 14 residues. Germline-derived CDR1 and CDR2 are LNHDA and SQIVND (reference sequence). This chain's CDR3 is CASSMGLSTYEQYF. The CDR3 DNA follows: TGTGCCAGTAGTATGGGACTGTCCACCTACGAGCAGTACTTC.

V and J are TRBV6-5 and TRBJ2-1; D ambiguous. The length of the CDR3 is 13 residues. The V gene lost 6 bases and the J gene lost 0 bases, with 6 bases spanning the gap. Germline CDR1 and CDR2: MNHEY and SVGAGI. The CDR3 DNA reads TGTGCCAGCAGGGTTAGCTCCTACAATGAGCAGTTCTTC. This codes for CASRVSSYNEQFF.

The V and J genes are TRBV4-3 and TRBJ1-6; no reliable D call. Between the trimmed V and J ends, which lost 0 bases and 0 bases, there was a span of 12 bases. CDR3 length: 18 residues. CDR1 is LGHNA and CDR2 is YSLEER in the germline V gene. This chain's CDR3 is CASSQESTGSSYNSPLHF. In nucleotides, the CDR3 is TGCGCCAGCAGCCAAGAATCTACGGGAAGCTCCTATAATTCACCCCTCCACTTT.

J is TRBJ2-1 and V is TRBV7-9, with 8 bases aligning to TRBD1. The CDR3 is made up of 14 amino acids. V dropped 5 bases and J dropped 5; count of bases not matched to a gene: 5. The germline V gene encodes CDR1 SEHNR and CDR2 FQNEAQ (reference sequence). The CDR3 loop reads CASSPDRGHNEQFF. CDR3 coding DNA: TGTGCCAGCAGCCCAGACAGGGGCCACAATGAGCAGTTCTTC. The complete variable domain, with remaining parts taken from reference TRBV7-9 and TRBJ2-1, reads DTGVSQNPRHKITKRGQNVTFRCDPISEHNRLYWYRQTLGQGPEFLTYFQNEAQLEKSRLLSDRFSAERPKGSFSTLEIQRTEQGDSAMYLCASSPDRGHNEQFFGPGTRLTVL.

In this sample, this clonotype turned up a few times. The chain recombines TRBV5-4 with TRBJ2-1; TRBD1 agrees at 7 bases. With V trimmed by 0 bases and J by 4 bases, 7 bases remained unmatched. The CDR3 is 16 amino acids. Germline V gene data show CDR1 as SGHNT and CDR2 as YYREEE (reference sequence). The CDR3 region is CASSLAGVRGYNEQFF. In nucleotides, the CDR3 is TGTGCCAGCAGCTTGGCCGGCGTCAGGGGGTACAATGAGCAGTTCTTC.

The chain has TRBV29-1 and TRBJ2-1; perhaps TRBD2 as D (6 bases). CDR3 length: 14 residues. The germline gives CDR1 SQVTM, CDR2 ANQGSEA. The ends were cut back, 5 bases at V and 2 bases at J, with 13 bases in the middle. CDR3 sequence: CSVSGLLAYNEQFF. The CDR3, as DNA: TGCAGCGTTTCGGGACTTCTAGCCTACAATGAGCAGTTCTTC.

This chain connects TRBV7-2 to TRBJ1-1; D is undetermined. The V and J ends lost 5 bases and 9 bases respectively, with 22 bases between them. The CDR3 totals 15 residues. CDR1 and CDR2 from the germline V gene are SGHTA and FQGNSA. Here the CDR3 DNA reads TGTGCCAGCAGCGATGGGAGAAGGAGTACGGTGAAAGCTTTCTTT. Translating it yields CASSDGRRSTVKAFF.

CDR3 amino acids: CASSQTASLGYTF. The CDR3 region has the DNA TGTGCCAGCAGCCAAACCGCCTCCCTTGGCTACACCTTC. The chain couples TRBV16 to TRBJ1-2; D not certain. The germline CDR1 and CDR2 sequences are KGHSY and FQNENV. Deletions cut 2 bases from V and 7 bases from J, with 11 bases between. CDR3 length equals 13 residues.

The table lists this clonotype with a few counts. The CDR3: CAISVVQGTDTQYF. The CDR3 DNA is TGTGCCATCAGTGTGGTGCAGGGCACAGATACGCAGTATTTT. This chain joins TRBV10-3 and TRBJ2-3, with D hard to call. CDR3 length: 14 amino acids. Germline V gene sequence: CDR1 ENHRY, CDR2 SYGVKD. Trimming took off 4 bases at V and 1 base at J, with 9 bases between the two ends.

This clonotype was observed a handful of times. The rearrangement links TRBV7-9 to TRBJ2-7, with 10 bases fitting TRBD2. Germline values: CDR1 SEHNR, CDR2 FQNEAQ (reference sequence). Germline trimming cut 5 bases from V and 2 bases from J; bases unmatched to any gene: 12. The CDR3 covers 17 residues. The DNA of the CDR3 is TGTGCCAGCAGCAGTGGACTAGCGGAGTCCAACCCCTACGAGCAGTACTTC. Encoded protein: CASSSGLAESNPYEQYF. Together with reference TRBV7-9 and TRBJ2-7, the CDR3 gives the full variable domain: DTGVSQNPRHKITKRGQNVTFRCDPISEHNRLYWYRQTLGQGPEFLTYFQNEAQLEKSRLLSDRFSAERPKGSFSTLEIQRTEQGDSAMYLCASSSGLAESNPYEQYFGPGTRLTVT.

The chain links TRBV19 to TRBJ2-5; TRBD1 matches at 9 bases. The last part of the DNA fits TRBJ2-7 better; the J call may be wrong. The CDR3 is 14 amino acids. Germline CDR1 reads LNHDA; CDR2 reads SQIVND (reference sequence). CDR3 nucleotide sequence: TGTGCCAGTGCTCCCGGGACAGGGTCATACGAGCAGTACTTC. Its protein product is CASAPGTGSYEQYF.

The CDR3 here is CSASRSGYRFYNEQFF. The CDR3 coding sequence is TGCAGTGCTTCGCGCTCAGGGTATCGGTTTTACAATGAGCAGTTCTTC. The J gene is TRBJ2-1, the V gene TRBV20-1, with a tentative D call TRBD1 (5 bases). CDR3 size: 16 residues. Germline lookup yields CDR1 DFQATT and CDR2 SNEGSKA (reference sequence). Trimming stripped 5 bases from V and 4 bases from J, with 21 bases between.

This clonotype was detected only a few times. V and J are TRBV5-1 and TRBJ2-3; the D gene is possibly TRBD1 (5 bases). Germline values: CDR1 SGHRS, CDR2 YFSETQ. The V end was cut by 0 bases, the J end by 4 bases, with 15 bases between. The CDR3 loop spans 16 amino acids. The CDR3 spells CASSLAQGKAPDTQYF. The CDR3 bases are TGCGCCAGCAGCTTGGCCCAGGGAAAGGCCCCAGATACGCAGTATTTT.

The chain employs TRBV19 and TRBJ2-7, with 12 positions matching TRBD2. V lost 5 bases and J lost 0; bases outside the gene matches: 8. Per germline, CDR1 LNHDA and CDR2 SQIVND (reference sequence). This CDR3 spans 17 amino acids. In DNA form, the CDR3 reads TGTGCCAGTAGTCGCCGACTAGCGGGGGATACCTCCTACGAGCAGTACTTC. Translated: CASSRRLAGDTSYEQYF.

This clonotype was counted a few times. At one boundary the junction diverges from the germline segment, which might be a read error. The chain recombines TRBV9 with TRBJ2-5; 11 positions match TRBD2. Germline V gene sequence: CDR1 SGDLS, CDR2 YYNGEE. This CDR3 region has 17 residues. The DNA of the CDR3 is TGTACCAGCAGCGCCCGGATAGCGGGGGGGGCCCAAGAGACCCAGTACTTC. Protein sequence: CTSSARIAGGAQETQYF.

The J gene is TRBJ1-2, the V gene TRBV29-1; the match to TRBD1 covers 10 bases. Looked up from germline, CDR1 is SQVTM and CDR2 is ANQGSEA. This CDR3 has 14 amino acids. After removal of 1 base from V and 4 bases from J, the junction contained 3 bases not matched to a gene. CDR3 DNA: TGCAGCGTTGAAGGGGACAGGGGCGGCTATGGCTACACCTTC. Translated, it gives CSVEGDRGGYGYTF.

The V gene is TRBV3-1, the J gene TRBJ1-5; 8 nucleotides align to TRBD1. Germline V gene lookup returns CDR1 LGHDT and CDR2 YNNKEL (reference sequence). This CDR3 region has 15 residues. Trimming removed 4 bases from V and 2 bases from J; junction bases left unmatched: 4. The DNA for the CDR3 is TGTGCCAGCAGCCGGGGGACAGGCCGCAATCAGCCCCAGCATTTT. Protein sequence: CASSRGTGRNQPQHF.

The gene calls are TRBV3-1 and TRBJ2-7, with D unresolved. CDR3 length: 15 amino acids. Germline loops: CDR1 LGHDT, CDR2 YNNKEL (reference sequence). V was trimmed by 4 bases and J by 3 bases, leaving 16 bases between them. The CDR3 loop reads CASSPENFVNYEQYF. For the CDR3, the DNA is TGTGCCAGCAGCCCGGAGAACTTCGTCAACTACGAGCAGTACTTC.

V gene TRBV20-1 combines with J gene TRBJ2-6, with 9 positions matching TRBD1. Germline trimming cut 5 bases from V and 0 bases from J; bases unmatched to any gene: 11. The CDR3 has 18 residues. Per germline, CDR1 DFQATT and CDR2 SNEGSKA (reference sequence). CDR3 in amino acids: CSAFPGQGTPSGANVLTF. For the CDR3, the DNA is TGCAGTGCTTTCCCGGGACAGGGTACTCCCTCTGGGGCCAACGTCCTGACTTTC.

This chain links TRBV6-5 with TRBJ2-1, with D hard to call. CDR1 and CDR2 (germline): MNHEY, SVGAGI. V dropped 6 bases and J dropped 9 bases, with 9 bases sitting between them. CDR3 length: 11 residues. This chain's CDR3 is CASSSTSEQFF. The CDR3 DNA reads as TGTGCCAGCAGCTCCACCAGTGAGCAGTTCTTC.

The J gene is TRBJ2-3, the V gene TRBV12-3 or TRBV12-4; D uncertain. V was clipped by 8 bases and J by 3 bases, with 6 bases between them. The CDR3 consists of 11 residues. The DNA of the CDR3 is TGTGCCAGCGTCGGGACAGATACGCAGTATTTT. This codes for CASVGTDTQYF.

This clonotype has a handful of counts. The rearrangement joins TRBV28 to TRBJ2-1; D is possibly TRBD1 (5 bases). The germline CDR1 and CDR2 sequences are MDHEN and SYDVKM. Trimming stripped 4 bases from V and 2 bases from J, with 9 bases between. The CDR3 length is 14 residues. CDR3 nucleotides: TGTGCCAGCAGTTCAGGGTTTACCTACAATGAGCAGTTCTTC. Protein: CASSSGFTYNEQFF.

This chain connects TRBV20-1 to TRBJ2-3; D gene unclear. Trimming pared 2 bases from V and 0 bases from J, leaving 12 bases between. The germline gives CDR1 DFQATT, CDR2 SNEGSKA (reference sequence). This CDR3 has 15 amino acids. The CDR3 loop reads CSARIPGSSTDTQYF. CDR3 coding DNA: TGCAGTGCTAGAATCCCAGGTTCTAGCACAGATACGCAGTATTTT.

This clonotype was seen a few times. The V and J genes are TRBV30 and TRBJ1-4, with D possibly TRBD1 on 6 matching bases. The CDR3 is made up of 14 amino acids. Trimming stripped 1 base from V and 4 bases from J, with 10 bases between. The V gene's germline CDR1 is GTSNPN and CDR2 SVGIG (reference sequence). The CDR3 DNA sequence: TGTGCCTGGAGTGCGGACAGACATAATGAAAAACTGTTTTTT. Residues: CAWSADRHNEKLFF.

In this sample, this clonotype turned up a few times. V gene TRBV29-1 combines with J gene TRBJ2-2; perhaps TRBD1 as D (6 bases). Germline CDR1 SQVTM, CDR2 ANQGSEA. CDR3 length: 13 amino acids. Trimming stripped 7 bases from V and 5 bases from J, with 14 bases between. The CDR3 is CSGMGAETGELFF. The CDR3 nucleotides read TGCAGCGGGATGGGGGCGGAAACCGGGGAGCTGTTTTTT.